Presented here are 20 T cell receptor beta chains from one specimen sequenced in a study of blood T cell repertoires in COVID-19. The repertoire was sequenced with immunoSEQ multiplex PCR; TCRdb's copy has only in-frame clones and lacks some. The data show tens of thousands of clones, 88% seen once. Sequenced input: peripheral blood. These receptor sequences come from an older woman with COVID-19, enrolled during active disease.

The chain links TRBV6-5 to TRBJ2-7, with 11 bases aligning to TRBD1. With V trimmed by 0 bases and J by 3 bases, 4 bases remained unmatched. Germline CDR1 and CDR2: MNHEY and SVGAGI. This CDR3 is built from 16 residues. Here the CDR3 reads CASSYSFGTGGYEQYF. The CDR3 nucleotides are TGTGCCAGCAGTTACTCGTTTGGGACAGGGGGCTACGAGCAGTACTTC.

This clone was observed once. This chain links TRBV11-2 with TRBJ2-7; perhaps TRBD2 as D (5 bases). In germline, CDR1 is SGHAT, CDR2 FQNNGV. The ends were cut back, 1 base at V and 3 bases at J, with 13 bases in the middle. The CDR3 runs to 15 residues. The DNA of the CDR3 is TGTGCCAGCAGCTTAGGGTGGGAGACCTTCTACGAGCAGTACTTC. This gives the protein CASSLGWETFYEQYF.

This clone was counted once. The chain is built from TRBV2 and TRBJ2-2; D may be TRBD2 (5 bases). CDR3 length: 15 amino acids. In germline, CDR1 is SNHLY, CDR2 FYNNEI. V was pared by 6 bases and J by 3 bases, with 14 bases between. CDR3 in DNA: TGTGCCAGCAGCTGGACTTACCAGGACACCGGGGAGCTGTTTTTT. Amino acid sequence: CASSWTYQDTGELFF. Using reference TRBV2 and TRBJ2-2 for the parts outside the CDR3, the full variable domain is EPEVTQTPSHQVTQMGQEVILRCVPISNHLYFYWYRQILGQKVEFLVSFYNNEISEKSEIFDDQFSVERPDGSNFTLKIRSTKLEDSAMYFCASSWTYQDTGELFFGEGSRLTVL.

The CDR3 nucleotides are TGTGCCAGCAGCAAAGCGCCTACCGGGACTAGCGACAATGAGCAGTTCTTC. Protein sequence: CASSKAPTGTSDNEQFF. This chain uses TRBV21-1 with TRBJ2-1; the table calls TRBD2, which could not be checked here. TRBV21-1 is a known pseudogene. The CDR3 sequence is 17 residues long.

CDR3 coding DNA: TGTGCCAGCTCCCGCGACAGGAGCTCCTATAATTCACCCCTCCACTTT. It translates to CASSRDRSSYNSPLHF. The chain links TRBV18 to TRBJ1-6; D is perhaps TRBD1 (6 bases). Trimming cost V 6 bases and J 0 bases, with 12 bases left between them. From germline, CDR1 is KGHSH and CDR2 LQKENI. There are 16 residues in the CDR3.

The genes are TRBV29-1 and TRBJ1-2, with D unresolved. CDR1 is SQVTM, CDR2 ANQGSEA, per germline. The CDR3 consists of 12 residues. V dropped 5 bases and J dropped 5 bases, with 12 bases sitting between them. CDR3 loop: CSVRRGRYGYTF. The CDR3 bases are TGCAGCGTTAGGCGGGGAAGATATGGCTACACCTTC.

CDR3 loop: CASSGQGARGEQFF. The CDR3 region has the DNA TGTGCCAGTAGCGGACAGGGGGCGCGAGGTGAGCAGTTCTTC. The chain is built from TRBV19 and TRBJ2-1, with 11 nucleotides matching TRBD1. Trimming cost V 6 bases and J 9 bases; bases outside gene matches: 7. CDR1 and CDR2 (germline): LNHDA, SQIVND (reference sequence). The CDR3 extends over 14 amino acids.

The count of this clone is one. The V gene is TRBV5-4, the J gene TRBJ2-2, with 9 bases lining up with TRBD1. The CDR3 extends over 15 amino acids. The V segment lost 1 base and the J segment 6 bases; nucleotides outside the gene matches: 4. Looked up from germline, CDR1 is SGHNT and CDR2 is YYREEE (reference sequence). CDR3 protein: CASSLRDRAAGELFF. CDR3 DNA: TGTGCCAGCAGCTTGAGGGACAGGGCAGCCGGGGAGCTGTTTTTT.

The chain recombines TRBV7-8 with TRBJ1-5; D is possibly TRBD1 (5 bases). Deletions cut 6 bases from V and 1 base from J, with 19 bases between. The V gene's germline CDR1 is SGHVS and CDR2 FQNEAQ. This CDR3 comprises 17 residues. CDR3 sequence reads: CASRPGRGIKSNQPQHF. CDR3 bases: TGTGCCAGCAGGCCTGGGAGGGGAATCAAGAGCAATCAGCCCCAGCATTTT.

In this sample, this clone turned up a few times. The chain combines TRBV20-1 with TRBJ1-4; D perhaps matches TRBD1 (5 bases). Trimming pared 3 bases from V and 7 bases from J, leaving 21 bases between. This CDR3 region has 16 residues. Germline values: CDR1 DFQATT, CDR2 SNEGSKA (reference sequence). CDR3 nucleotide sequence: TGCAGTGCTAGTAGGGGATTTACAGGTAGTCCTGAAAAACTGTTTTTT. Translating it yields CSASRGFTGSPEKLFF.

This chain links TRBV10-3 with TRBJ1-4; no definite D call. Trimming took 2 bases from V and 8 from J, leaving 9 bases between them. Germline CDR1 reads ENHRY; CDR2 reads SYGVKD. The CDR3 totals 13 residues. CDR3 residues: CAISEGRPEKLFF. For the CDR3, the DNA is TGTGCCATCAGTGAGGGCAGGCCGGAAAAACTGTTTTTT.

The chain combines TRBV19 with TRBJ2-6; D not certain. V lost 8 bases, J lost 3 bases, and 8 bases lay in between. Per germline, CDR1 LNHDA and CDR2 SQIVND (reference sequence). CDR3 length equals 13 residues. CDR3 DNA sequence: TGTGCCAGTGCCTATGATGGGGCCAACGTCCTGACTTTC. Amino acid sequence: CASAYDGANVLTF.

The chain combines TRBV10-3 with TRBJ2-5; 15 bases are a match to TRBD2. CDR3 length: 16 residues. The germline V gene has CDR1 ENHRY and CDR2 SYGVKD. Trimming at V came to 6 bases and at J to 0 bases, leaving 2 bases not matched to a gene. DNA of the CDR3: TGTGCCATCAGCGGACTAGCGGGAGGGAACCAAGAGACCCAGTACTTC. It encodes CAISGLAGGNQETQYF.

The rearrangement uses TRBV7-9 and TRBJ2-1; 9 nucleotides match TRBD2. The CDR3 length is 14 residues. After removal of 1 base from V and 8 bases from J, the junction contained 3 bases not matched to a gene. CDR1 is SEHNR, CDR2 FQNEAQ, per germline (reference sequence). CDR3 DNA: TGTGCCAGCAGCTTAGGGACTAGCGTCTATGAGCAGTTCTTC. It encodes CASSLGTSVYEQFF. The full variable domain, completed using reference TRBV7-9 and TRBJ2-1, is DTGVSQNPRHKITKRGQNVTFRCDPISEHNRLYWYRQTLGQGPEFLTYFQNEAQLEKSRLLSDRFSAERPKGSFSTLEIQRTEQGDSAMYLCASSLGTSVYEQFFGPGTRLTVL.

V and J are TRBV4-1 and TRBJ1-6; 7 bases fit TRBD1. The CDR3 spans 15 residues. The V and J ends lost 4 bases and 9 bases, in that order; junction bases with no gene match: 9. Germline CDR1 and CDR2: MGHRA and YSYEKL. The CDR3 region has the DNA TGCGCCAGCAGCCCCGAGACAGGGCAAGCTTCACCCCTCCACTTT. This gives the protein CASSPETGQASPLHF.

This clone occurred once. This rearrangement joins TRBV13 to TRBJ2-5; D possibly corresponds to TRBD2 (6 bases). Germline V gene sequence: CDR1 PRHDT, CDR2 FYEKMQ (reference sequence). The CDR3 extends over 14 amino acids. Deletions cut 3 bases from V and 3 bases from J, with 11 bases between. The CDR3 DNA follows: TGTGCCAGCAGCTTGAGGACTACAGAAGAGACCCAGTACTTC. This gives the protein CASSLRTTEETQYF.

The CDR3 nucleotides read TGTGCCAGCTCGAACAGCGGCTCCTACAATGAGCAGTTCTTC. Amino acid sequence: CASSNSGSYNEQFF. The chain couples TRBV3-1 (or the pseudogene TRBV3-2) to TRBJ2-1, with D possibly matching TRBD2 (5 bases). The germline V and J ends were trimmed by 8 bases and 0 bases, with 11 bases remaining between them. The length of the CDR3 is 14 residues. CDR1 and CDR2 from the germline V gene are LGHDT and YNNKEL (reference sequence).

A single count supports this clone. The V call is TRBV5-1, the J call TRBJ2-3; a possible D gene is TRBD2 (6 bases). The CDR3 spans 16 residues. V was pared by 0 bases and J by 2 bases, with 13 bases between. Per the germline V gene, CDR1 is SGHRS and CDR2 is YFSETQ. The CDR3 DNA follows: TGCGCCAGCAGCTTGGAAGGGCGGGGTAACACAGATACGCAGTATTTT. Protein: CASSLEGRGNTDTQYF.

The chain recombines TRBV28 with TRBJ2-5, with a weak D call TRBD1 (5 bases). The CDR3 has 16 amino acids. Germline V gene lookup returns CDR1 MDHEN and CDR2 SYDVKM. The V end was cut by 2 bases, the J end by 2 bases, with 15 bases between. The CDR3 is CASSLGHPQLQETQYF. In DNA, the CDR3 is TGTGCCAGCAGTTTAGGACACCCACAGCTACAAGAGACCCAGTACTTC.

The rearrangement links TRBV7-2 to TRBJ1-3, with 10 bases fitting TRBD1. Germline assignment: CDR1 SGHTA and CDR2 FQGNSA. V shed 8 bases, J shed 4 bases, and the junction held 8 bases outside the gene matches. CDR3 length equals 15 residues. DNA for the CDR3: TGTGCCAGCCGCCCGGGACAGGGGTCAGGAAACACCATATATTTT. Translating it yields CASRPGQGSGNTIYF.